The 16 T cell receptor beta chains reported below all come from one sample, sequenced in a study of monozygotic twins with inflammatory bowel disease (dated by TCRdb to between 2019 and 2020). The library was prepared using 5' RACE. The reads were generated on an Illumina HiSeq 2500. TCRdb reprocessed the sequencing reads and holds a single record per CDR3 protein sequence, with no DNA. This sample's records show around 450,000 distinct CDR3 sequences. Jointly, the top ten make up approximately 2.4% of the sample. The material sequenced was blood. These receptors originate from a human donor with ulcerative colitis or Crohn's disease, or a healthy co-twin of an affected twin (not recorded which).

The chain joins TRBV6-2 or TRBV6-3 to TRBJ2-5; TCRdb calls TRBD2, which cannot be checked without DNA. Germline V CDR1 and CDR2: MNHEY, SVGEGT. There are 16 residues in the CDR3. CDR3 sequence reads: CASAGLAANRGETQYF.

This sequence joins TRBV7-3 and TRBJ2-1; TCRdb selects TRBD1, and the lack of DNA leaves this call unchecked. The CDR3 is 16 residues long. Germline-derived CDR1 and CDR2 are SGHTA and FQGTGA. The CDR3 here is CASSLSGQGRYNEQFF.

The CDR3: CSARQFDGANVLTF. The chain joins TRBV20-1 to TRBJ2-6. The CDR3 is 14 amino acids. Germline loops: CDR1 DFQATT, CDR2 SNEGSKA (reference sequence).

This chain joins TRBV6-4 and TRBJ2-1; TCRdb's D call of TRBD2 is untestable without DNA. Germline V gene data show CDR1 as MRHNA and CDR2 as SNTAGT. The CDR3 loop spans 15 amino acids. The CDR3: CASSDSPASYNEQFF.

The chain is built from TRBV5-1 and TRBJ1-2; the D call of TRBD1 rests on TCRdb alone, since no DNA is present to check it. The CDR3 length is 16 residues. The germline V gene encodes CDR1 SGHRS and CDR2 YFSETQ. CDR3: CASSPIVTGANYGYTF.

V is TRBV11-2 and J is TRBJ2-7; TCRdb picks TRBD2, but there is no DNA to check that call. This CDR3 has 17 amino acids. CDR1 and CDR2 from the germline V gene are SGHAT and FQNNGV. CDR3 region: CASSLEPSGGFSAGEYF.

This chain links TRBV6-1 with TRBJ2-1; without DNA, the TCRdb call of TRBD2 cannot be checked. Germline V gene data show CDR1 as MNHNS and CDR2 as SASEGT. CDR3 length: 16 amino acids. This CDR3 reads CASPPASVSSYNEQFF.

The chain links TRBV29-1 to TRBJ2-3; TCRdb designates TRBD2, a call that cannot be tested without DNA. Per germline, CDR1 SQVTM and CDR2 ANQGSEA. The CDR3 has 15 residues. This chain's CDR3 is CSAEGLAGSTDTQYF.

The chain couples TRBV6-2 or TRBV6-3 to TRBJ1-6; TCRdb's D call, TRBD1, is unchecked because there is no DNA. The CDR3 covers 20 residues. The V gene's germline CDR1 is MNHEY and CDR2 SVGEGT. This CDR3 reads CASSYPKRRGQSSYNSPLHF.

V and J are TRBV5-6 and TRBJ1-1. CDR3 length: 15 residues. The germline gives CDR1 SGHDT, CDR2 YYEEEE. CDR3: CASSLLAEMNTEAFF.

The chain employs TRBV19 and TRBJ1-1; TCRdb picks TRBD1, but there is no DNA to check that call. CDR1 LNHDA and CDR2 SQIVND come from the germline V gene (reference sequence). The CDR3 consists of 14 residues. This CDR3 is CATLDRAMNTEAFF.

This rearrangement joins TRBV29-1 to TRBJ1-1. The CDR3 extends over 12 amino acids. The germline gives CDR1 SQVTM, CDR2 ANQGSEA. CDR3 sequence reads: CSVRLSPTEAFF.

The V gene is TRBV29-1, the J gene TRBJ2-5. The CDR3 consists of 12 residues. CDR1 and CDR2 from the germline V gene are SQVTM and ANQGSEA. The CDR3 sequence is CSVQAGEETQYF.

The chain is built from TRBV20-1 and TRBJ2-1. The CDR3 spans 13 residues. Germline assignment: CDR1 DFQATT and CDR2 SNEGSKA (reference sequence). CDR3 amino acids: CSASFGAYNEQFF.

V is TRBV11-2 and J is TRBJ2-2; the D call from TCRdb, TRBD2, cannot be confirmed without DNA. The CDR3 sequence is 14 residues long. Per the germline V gene, CDR1 is SGHAT and CDR2 is FQNNGV. The CDR3 loop reads CASSLNVGGGELFF. Full variable domain (missing parts from reference TRBV11-2 and TRBJ2-2): EAGVAQSPRYKIIEKRQSVAFWCNPISGHATLYWYQQILGQGPKLLIQFQNNGVVDDSQLPKDRFSAERLKGVDSTLKIQPAKLEDSAVYLCASSLNVGGGELFFGEGSRLTVL.

The chain links TRBV7-2 to TRBJ2-1; TCRdb names TRBD1, which stays unverified in the absence of DNA. Germline CDR1 SGHTA, CDR2 FQGNSA. CDR3 length equals 14 residues. The CDR3 loop reads CASTPGGPRPRKFF.